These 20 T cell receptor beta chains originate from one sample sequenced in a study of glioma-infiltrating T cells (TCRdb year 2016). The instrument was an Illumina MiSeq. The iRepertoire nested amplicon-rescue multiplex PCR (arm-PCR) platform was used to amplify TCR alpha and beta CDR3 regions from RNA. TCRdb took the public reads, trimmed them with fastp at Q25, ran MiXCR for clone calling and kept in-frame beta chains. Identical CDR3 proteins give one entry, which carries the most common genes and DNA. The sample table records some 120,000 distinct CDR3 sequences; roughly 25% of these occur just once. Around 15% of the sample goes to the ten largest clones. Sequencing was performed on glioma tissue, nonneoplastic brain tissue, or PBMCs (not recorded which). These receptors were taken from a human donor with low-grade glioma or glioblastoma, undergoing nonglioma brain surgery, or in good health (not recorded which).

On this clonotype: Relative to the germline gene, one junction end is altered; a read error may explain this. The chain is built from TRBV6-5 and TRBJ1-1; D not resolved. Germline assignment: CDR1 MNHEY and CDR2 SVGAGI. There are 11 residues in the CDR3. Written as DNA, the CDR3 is TGTGCCAGCAGTTATGGTAATAAAGCTCTCTTT. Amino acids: CASSYGNKALF.

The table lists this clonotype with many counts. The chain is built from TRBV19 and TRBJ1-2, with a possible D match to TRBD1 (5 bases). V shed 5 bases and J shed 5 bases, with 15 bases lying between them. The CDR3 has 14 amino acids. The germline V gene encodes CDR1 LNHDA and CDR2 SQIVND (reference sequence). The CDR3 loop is CASSLPGINYGYTF. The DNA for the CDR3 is TGTGCCAGTAGTCTCCCAGGGATTAATTATGGCTACACCTTC.

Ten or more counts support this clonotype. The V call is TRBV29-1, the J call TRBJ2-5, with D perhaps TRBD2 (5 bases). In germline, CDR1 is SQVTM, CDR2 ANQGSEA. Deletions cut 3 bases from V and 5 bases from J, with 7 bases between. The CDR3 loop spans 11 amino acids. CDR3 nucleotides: TGCAGCGTTGAGAGAGGGGAGACCCAGTACTTC. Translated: CSVERGETQYF. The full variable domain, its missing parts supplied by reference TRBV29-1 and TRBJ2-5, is SAVISQKPSRDICQRGTSLTIQCQVDSQVTMMFWYRQQPGQSLTLIATANQGSEATYESGFVIDKFPISRPNLTFSTLTVSNMSPEDSSIYLCSVERGETQYFGPGTRLLVL.

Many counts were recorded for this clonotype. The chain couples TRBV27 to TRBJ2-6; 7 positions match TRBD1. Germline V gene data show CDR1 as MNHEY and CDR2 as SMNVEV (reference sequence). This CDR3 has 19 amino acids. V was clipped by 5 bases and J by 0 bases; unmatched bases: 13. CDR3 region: CASSRPPGTVNSGANVLTF. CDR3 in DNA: TGTGCCAGCAGTCGCCCTCCCGGGACAGTGAACTCTGGGGCCAACGTCCTGACTTTC.

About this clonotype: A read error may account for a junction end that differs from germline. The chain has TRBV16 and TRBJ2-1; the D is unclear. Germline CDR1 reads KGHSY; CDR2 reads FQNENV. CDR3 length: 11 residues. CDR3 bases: TGTGCCAGCAGCCTATACACTGAGCAGTTCTTC. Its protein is CASSLYTEQFF.

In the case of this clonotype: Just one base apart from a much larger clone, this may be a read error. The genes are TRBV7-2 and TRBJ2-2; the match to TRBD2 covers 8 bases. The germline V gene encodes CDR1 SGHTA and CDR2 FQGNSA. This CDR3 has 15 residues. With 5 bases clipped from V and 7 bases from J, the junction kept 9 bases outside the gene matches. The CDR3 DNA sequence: TGTGCCAGCAGCCAGAGCGGGAGAGGCAACGGGGAGCTGTTTTTT. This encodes CASSQSGRGNGELFF.

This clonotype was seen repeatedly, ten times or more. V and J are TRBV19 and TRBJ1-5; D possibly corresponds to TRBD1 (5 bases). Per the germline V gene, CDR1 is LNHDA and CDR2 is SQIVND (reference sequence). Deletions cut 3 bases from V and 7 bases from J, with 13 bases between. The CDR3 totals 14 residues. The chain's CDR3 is CASSISGFGQPQHF. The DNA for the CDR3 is TGTGCCAGTAGTATCTCAGGGTTCGGGCAGCCCCAGCATTTT.

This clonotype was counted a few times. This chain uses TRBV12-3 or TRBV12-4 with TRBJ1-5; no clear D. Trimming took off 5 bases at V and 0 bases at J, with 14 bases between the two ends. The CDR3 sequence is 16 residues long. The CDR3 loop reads CASSHGSLNSNQPQHF. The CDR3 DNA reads TGTGCCAGCAGTCATGGGAGTCTTAATAGCAATCAGCCCCAGCATTTT.

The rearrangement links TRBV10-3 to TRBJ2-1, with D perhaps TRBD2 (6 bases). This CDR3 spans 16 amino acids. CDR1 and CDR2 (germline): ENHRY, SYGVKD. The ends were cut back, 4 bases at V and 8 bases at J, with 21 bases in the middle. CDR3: CAISGLEGGAGDEQFF. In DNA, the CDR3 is TGTGCCATCAGTGGACTAGAAGGAGGGGCTGGCGATGAGCAGTTCTTC.

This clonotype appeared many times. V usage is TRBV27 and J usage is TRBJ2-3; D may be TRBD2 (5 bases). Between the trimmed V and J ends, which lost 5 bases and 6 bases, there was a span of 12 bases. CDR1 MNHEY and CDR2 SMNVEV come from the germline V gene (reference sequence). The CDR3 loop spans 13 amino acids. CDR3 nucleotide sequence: TGTGCCAGCAGTACCGGGATTAGGGATACGCAGTATTTT. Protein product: CASSTGIRDTQYF.

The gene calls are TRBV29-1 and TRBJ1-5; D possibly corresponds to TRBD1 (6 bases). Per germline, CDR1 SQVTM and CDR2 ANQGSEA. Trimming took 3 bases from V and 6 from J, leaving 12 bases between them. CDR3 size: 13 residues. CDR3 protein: CSVDTGRGQPQHF. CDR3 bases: TGCAGCGTTGATACAGGGCGCGGTCAGCCCCAGCATTTT.

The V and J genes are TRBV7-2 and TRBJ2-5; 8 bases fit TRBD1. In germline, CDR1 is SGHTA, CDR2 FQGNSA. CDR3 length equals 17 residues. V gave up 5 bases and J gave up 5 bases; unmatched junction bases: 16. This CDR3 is CASSHRAGTGRKETQYF. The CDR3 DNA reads TGTGCCAGCAGCCACCGTGCAGGGACAGGTAGAAAGGAGACCCAGTACTTC.

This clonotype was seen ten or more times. The CDR3 DNA is TGTGCCACCAGTGACTCGACTAGCGGGAGCTCCTACAATGAGCAGTTCTTC. Its translation is CATSDSTSGSSYNEQFF. The chain is built from TRBV24-1 and TRBJ2-1; 12 nucleotides align to TRBD2. The CDR3 covers 17 residues. Per the germline V gene, CDR1 is KGHDR and CDR2 is SFDVKD. The ends lost 4 bases at V and 0 bases at J; junction bases unmatched: 3.

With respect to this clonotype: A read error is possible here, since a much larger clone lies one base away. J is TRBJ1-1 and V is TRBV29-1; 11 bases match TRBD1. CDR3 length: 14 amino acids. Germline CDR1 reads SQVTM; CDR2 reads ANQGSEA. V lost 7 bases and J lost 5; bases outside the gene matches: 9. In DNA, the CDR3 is TGCAGCGGCTTAAGGACAGGGGGCAAAACTGAAGCTTTCTTT. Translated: CSGLRTGGKTEAFF.

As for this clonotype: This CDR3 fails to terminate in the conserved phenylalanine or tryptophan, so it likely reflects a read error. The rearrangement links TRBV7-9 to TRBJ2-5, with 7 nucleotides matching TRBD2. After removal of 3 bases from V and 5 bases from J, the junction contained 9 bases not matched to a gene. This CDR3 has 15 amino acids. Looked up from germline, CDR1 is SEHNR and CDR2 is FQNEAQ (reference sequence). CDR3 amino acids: CASSFQAGELETQYL. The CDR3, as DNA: TGTGCCAGCAGCTTTCAGGCGGGAGAACTGGAGACCCAGTACTTA.

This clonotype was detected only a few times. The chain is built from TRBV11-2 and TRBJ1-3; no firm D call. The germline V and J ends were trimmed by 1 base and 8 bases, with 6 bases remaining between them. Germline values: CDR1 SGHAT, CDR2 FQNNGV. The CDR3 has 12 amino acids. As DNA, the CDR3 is TGTGCCAGCAGCTTAGGGGCGGACACCATATATTTT. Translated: CASSLGADTIYF.

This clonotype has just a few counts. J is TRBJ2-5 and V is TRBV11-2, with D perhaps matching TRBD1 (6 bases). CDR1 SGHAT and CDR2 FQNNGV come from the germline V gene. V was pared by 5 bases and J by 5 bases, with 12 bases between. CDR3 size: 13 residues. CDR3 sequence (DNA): TGTGCCAGCAGCCAGACAGGAGAGGAGACCCAGTACTTC. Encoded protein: CASSQTGEETQYF.

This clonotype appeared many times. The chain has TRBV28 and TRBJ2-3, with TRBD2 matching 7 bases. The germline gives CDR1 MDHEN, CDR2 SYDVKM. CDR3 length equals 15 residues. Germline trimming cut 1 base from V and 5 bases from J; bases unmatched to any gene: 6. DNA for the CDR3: TGTGCCAGCAGTTTATCTAGCGGCCGGGGAGATACGCAGTATTTT. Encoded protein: CASSLSSGRGDTQYF.

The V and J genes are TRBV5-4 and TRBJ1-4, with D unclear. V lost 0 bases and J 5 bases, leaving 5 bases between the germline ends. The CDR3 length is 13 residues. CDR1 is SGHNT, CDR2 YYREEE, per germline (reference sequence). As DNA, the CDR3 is TGTGCCAGCAGCTTGGAACTGAATGAAAAACTGTTTTTT. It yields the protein CASSLELNEKLFF.

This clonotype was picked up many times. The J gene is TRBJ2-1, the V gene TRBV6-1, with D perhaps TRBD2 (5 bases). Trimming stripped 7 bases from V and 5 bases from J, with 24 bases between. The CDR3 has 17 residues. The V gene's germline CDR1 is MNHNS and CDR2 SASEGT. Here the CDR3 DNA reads TGTGCCAGCACCCCGGGGATAATGACTAACCGAAACAATGAGCAGTTCTTC. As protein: CASTPGIMTNRNNEQFF.